The rows below give T cell receptor beta chains drawn from one sample of a study of T-cell reconstitution after alpha-beta-depleted transplantation in children. A single record per CDR3 protein comes from TCRdb applying MiXCR to the PCR reads. In the table there are about 250,000 distinct CDR3 sequences, more than 20% of which are singletons. This sample comprised PBMCs, mostly from graft donor cells, obtained 360 days after TCRalphabeta/CD19-depleted stem cell transplant. These receptors originate from a female patient aged 2-9 years who had a stem cell transplant for congenital amegakaryocytic thrombocytopenia, so the T cells may come from the graft donor. The CDR3 runs from the conserved cysteine through the conserved F or W. The order of the fields is CDR3 length, V gene, D gene, J gene, clone size, CDR3 protein, CDR3 DNA. A D gene is named only where the DNA matches it firmly. Size tells how often a clone was seen (once, few, many) or the class of an expanded clone, and some rows leave it out.

cdr3_length: 17; v_call: TRBV5-1; d_call: TRBD1; j_call: TRBJ2-1; clone_size: once; cdr3_aa: CATSLGSAGGTYNEQFF; cdr3_nt: TGCGCCACCAGCCTGGGTTCTGCAGGGGGTACCTACAATGAGCAGTTCTTC
cdr3_length: 16; v_call: TRBV5-1; d_call: TRBD2; j_call: TRBJ2-7; clone_size: few; cdr3_aa: CASSMTSGGSPYEQYF; cdr3_nt: TGCGCCAGCAGCATGACTAGCGGGGGCTCTCCCTACGAGCAGTACTTC
cdr3_length: 14; v_call: TRBV10-1; d_call: .; j_call: TRBJ2-7; clone_size: .; cdr3_aa: CASSLGPIGYEQYF; cdr3_nt: TGCGCCAGCAGCCTGGGCCCAATCGGGTACGAGCAGTACTTC
cdr3_length: 18; v_call: TRBV20-1; d_call: TRBD2; j_call: TRBJ2-2; clone_size: .; cdr3_aa: CSASGGLAGGTNTGELFF; cdr3_nt: TGCAGTGCTAGCGGTGGGCTAGCGGGGGGTACGAACACCGGGGAGCTGTTTTTT
cdr3_length: 12; v_call: TRBV28; d_call: .; j_call: TRBJ2-1; clone_size: few; cdr3_aa: CAGERQSGEQFF; cdr3_nt: TGTGCCGGAGAACGTCAATCGGGGGAGCAGTTCTTC
cdr3_length: 14; v_call: TRBV10-3; d_call: TRBD1; j_call: TRBJ1-1; clone_size: few; cdr3_aa: CATKDRAWNTEAFF; cdr3_nt: TGTGCCACAAAAGACAGGGCATGGAACACTGAAGCTTTCTTT
cdr3_length: 16; v_call: TRBV27; d_call: TRBD1; j_call: TRBJ2-7; clone_size: few; cdr3_aa: CASSRRTGTGTYEQYF; cdr3_nt: TGTGCCAGCAGTCGACGCACCGGGACAGGGACCTACGAGCAGTACTTC
cdr3_length: 14; v_call: TRBV20-1; d_call: .; j_call: TRBJ2-7; clone_size: .; cdr3_aa: CSARSASWGYEQYF; cdr3_nt: TGCAGTGCTAGGTCCGCGTCTTGGGGCTACGAGCAGTACTTC
cdr3_length: 15; v_call: TRBV4-1; d_call: .; j_call: TRBJ2-7; clone_size: .; cdr3_aa: CASSPPNGQPYEQYF; cdr3_nt: TGCGCCAGCAGCCCCCCCAATGGACAGCCCTACGAGCAGTACTTC
cdr3_length: 16; v_call: TRBV5-1; d_call: .; j_call: TRBJ1-4; clone_size: .; cdr3_aa: CASSLTAHKTNEKLFF; cdr3_nt: TGCGCCAGCAGCTTGACGGCTCATAAAACTAATGAAAAACTGTTTTTT
cdr3_length: 14; v_call: TRBV20-1; d_call: .; j_call: TRBJ2-1; clone_size: once; cdr3_aa: CSARAPSSYNEQFF; cdr3_nt: TGCAGTGCTAGAGCACCGAGCTCCTACAATGAGCAGTTCTTC
cdr3_length: 14; v_call: TRBV6-2/TRBV6-3; d_call: TRBD2; j_call: TRBJ2-1; clone_size: few; cdr3_aa: CASNPSGRSNEQFF; cdr3_nt: TGTGCCAGCAACCCTAGCGGGAGGTCTAATGAGCAGTTCTTC
cdr3_length: 16; v_call: TRBV4-1; d_call: TRBD2; j_call: TRBJ2-7; clone_size: few; cdr3_aa: CASSRESGSWSYEQYF; cdr3_nt: TGCGCCAGCAGCCGAGAAAGCGGGAGCTGGTCCTACGAGCAGTACTTC
cdr3_length: 15; v_call: TRBV28; d_call: TRBD1; j_call: TRBJ2-7; clone_size: .; cdr3_aa: CASSLNDRGPYEQYF; cdr3_nt: TGTGCCAGCAGTTTAAACGACAGGGGGCCGTACGAGCAGTACTTC
cdr3_length: 15; v_call: TRBV7-9; d_call: TRBD1; j_call: TRBJ2-2; clone_size: few; cdr3_aa: CASSLLAGGSGELFF; cdr3_nt: TGTGCCAGCAGCTTACTCGCAGGGGGATCCGGGGAGCTGTTTTTT
cdr3_length: 15; v_call: TRBV4-2; d_call: .; j_call: TRBJ1-4; clone_size: few; cdr3_aa: CASSQARAGREKLFF; cdr3_nt: TGTGCCAGCAGCCAAGCAAGGGCAGGGAGGGAAAAACTGTTTTTT
cdr3_length: 13; v_call: TRBV20-1; d_call: .; j_call: TRBJ2-5; clone_size: few; cdr3_aa: CSARKSTQETQYF; cdr3_nt: TGCAGTGCAAGAAAGTCGACTCAAGAGACCCAGTACTTC
cdr3_length: 16; v_call: TRBV24-1; d_call: TRBD1; j_call: TRBJ1-2; clone_size: many; cdr3_aa: CATSDTEQGARSGYTF; cdr3_nt: TGTGCCACCAGTGATACTGAACAGGGGGCGCGAAGTGGCTACACCTTC
cdr3_length: 14; v_call: TRBV12-3/TRBV12-4; d_call: .; j_call: TRBJ1-5; clone_size: few; cdr3_aa: CASSFGTDNQPQHF; cdr3_nt: TGTGCCAGCAGTTTCGGGACGGACAATCAGCCCCAGCATTTT
cdr3_length: 17; v_call: TRBV12-3/TRBV12-4; d_call: TRBD2; j_call: TRBJ2-1; clone_size: few; cdr3_aa: CASSLARSGGALYEQFF; cdr3_nt: TGTGCCAGCAGTTTAGCGAGAAGCGGGGGGGCTCTGTATGAGCAGTTCTTC
cdr3_length: 15; v_call: TRBV27; d_call: .; j_call: TRBJ2-1; clone_size: .; cdr3_aa: CASSLSVSGFNEQFF; cdr3_nt: TGTGCCAGCAGTTTATCGGTATCCGGTTTCAATGAGCAGTTCTTC
cdr3_length: 15; v_call: TRBV15; d_call: .; j_call: TRBJ2-7; clone_size: few; cdr3_aa: CATSSGDTSSYEQYF; cdr3_nt: TGTGCCACCAGCAGCGGGGACACCAGCTCCTACGAGCAGTACTTC
cdr3_length: 16; v_call: TRBV3-1; d_call: TRBD2; j_call: TRBJ2-3; clone_size: few; cdr3_aa: CASSSVGLAALGTQYF; cdr3_nt: TGTGCCAGCAGCTCTGTTGGACTAGCGGCCCTGGGTACGCAGTATTTT
cdr3_length: 20; v_call: TRBV29-1; d_call: TRBD2; j_call: TRBJ2-1; clone_size: .; cdr3_aa: CSVEGWWASGRAGSYNEQFF; cdr3_nt: TGCAGCGTTGAAGGGTGGTGGGCTAGCGGGAGGGCCGGGTCCTACAATGAGCAGTTCTTC
cdr3_length: 13; v_call: TRBV30; d_call: .; j_call: TRBJ2-7; clone_size: .; cdr3_aa: CAWTLTGRHEQYF; cdr3_nt: TGTGCCTGGACCCTTACAGGGAGGCACGAGCAGTACTTC
cdr3_length: 12; v_call: TRBV5-1; d_call: .; j_call: TRBJ2-7; clone_size: many; cdr3_aa: CASSFQGYEQYF; cdr3_nt: TGCGCCAGCAGCTTTCAGGGCTACGAGCAGTACTTC
cdr3_length: 15; v_call: TRBV11-2; d_call: TRBD2; j_call: TRBJ2-7; clone_size: once; cdr3_aa: CASSLGGGRTYEQYF; cdr3_nt: TGTGCCAGCAGCTTAGGTGGCGGGAGGACCTACGAGCAGTACTTC
cdr3_length: 17; v_call: TRBV12-3/TRBV12-4; d_call: .; j_call: TRBJ2-2; clone_size: few; cdr3_aa: CASSTEKGSGNTGELFF; cdr3_nt: TGTGCCAGCAGCACGGAGAAAGGGTCGGGAAACACCGGGGAGCTGTTTTTT
cdr3_length: 15; v_call: TRBV6-1; d_call: TRBD2; j_call: TRBJ2-3; clone_size: few; cdr3_aa: CASRKEREGGDTQYF; cdr3_nt: TGTGCCAGCAGAAAGGAGCGGGAGGGCGGAGATACGCAGTATTTT
cdr3_length: 14; v_call: TRBV20-1; d_call: TRBD2; j_call: TRBJ2-1; clone_size: many; cdr3_aa: CSATLAGGYNEQFF; cdr3_nt: TGCAGTGCAACCCTAGCGGGGGGCTACAATGAGCAGTTCTTC
cdr3_length: 16; v_call: TRBV6-2/TRBV6-3; d_call: .; j_call: TRBJ1-5; clone_size: .; cdr3_aa: CASSYRGPYSNQPQHF; cdr3_nt: TGTGCCAGCAGTTACCGGGGGCCCTATAGCAATCAGCCCCAGCATTTT
cdr3_length: 12; v_call: TRBV20-1; d_call: TRBD2; j_call: TRBJ2-7; clone_size: few; cdr3_aa: CSGLAGGYEQYF; cdr3_nt: TGCAGCGGACTAGCGGGGGGATACGAGCAGTACTTC
cdr3_length: 16; v_call: TRBV7-2; d_call: .; j_call: TRBJ2-1; clone_size: once; cdr3_aa: CASSSYARTKHNEQFF; cdr3_nt: TGTGCCAGCAGCTCCTACGCCCGGACTAAACACAATGAGCAGTTCTTC
cdr3_length: 17; v_call: TRBV6-2/TRBV6-3; d_call: .; j_call: TRBJ2-1; clone_size: .; cdr3_aa: CASSSAGFSSLLNEQFF; cdr3_nt: TGTGCCAGCAGTTCCGCAGGGTTCAGCTCCCTTTTGAATGAGCAGTTCTTC